The clone carrying this T cell receptor beta chain was counted once. The data originate from a study of blood T cell repertoires in COVID-19. Study overall: PBMCs, B-cell-depleted T cells, or T cells were the source of the cDNA or gDNA that made up the material.

TCRdb's copy holds only in-frame clones and misses some; the assay was immunoSEQ multiplex PCR. The sample lists roughly 190,000 clones; approximately 80% were seen once. CDR1 and CDR2 (germline): DFQATT, SNEGSKA (reference sequence). V was clipped by 6 bases and J by 7 bases, with 13 bases between them. The CDR3 is 11 amino acids. The chain carries TRBV20-1 and TRBJ2-7; a weak D match, TRBD2 (5 bases). The sequence came from a woman between 45 and 60 years old with acute or convalescent COVID-19. Sequencing was done on a sample of peripheral blood. Here the CDR3 DNA reads TGCAGTGCGCCGACCCCGGGGGAGCAGTACTTC. Amino acid sequence: CSAPTPGEQYF.